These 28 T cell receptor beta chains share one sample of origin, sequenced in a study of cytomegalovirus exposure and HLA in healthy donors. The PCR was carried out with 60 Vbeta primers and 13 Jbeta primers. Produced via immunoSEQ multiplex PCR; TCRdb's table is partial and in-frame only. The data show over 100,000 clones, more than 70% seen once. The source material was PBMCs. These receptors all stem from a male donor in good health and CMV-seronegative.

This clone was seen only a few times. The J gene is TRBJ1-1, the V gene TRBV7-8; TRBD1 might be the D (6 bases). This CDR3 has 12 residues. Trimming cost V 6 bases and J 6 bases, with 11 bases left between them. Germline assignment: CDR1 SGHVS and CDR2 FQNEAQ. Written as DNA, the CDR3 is TGTGCCAGCAGAGTCTGGACAGCTGAAGCTTTCTTT. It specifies CASRVWTAEAFF.

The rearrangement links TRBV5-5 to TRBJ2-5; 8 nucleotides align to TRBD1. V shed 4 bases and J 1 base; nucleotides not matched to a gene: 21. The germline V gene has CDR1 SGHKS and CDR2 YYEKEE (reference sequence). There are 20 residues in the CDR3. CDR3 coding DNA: TGTGCCAGCAGCACAACGACAGGGGCGCGACCTATCCTCCTCCAAGAGACCCAGTACTTC. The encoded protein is CASSTTTGARPILLQETQYF.

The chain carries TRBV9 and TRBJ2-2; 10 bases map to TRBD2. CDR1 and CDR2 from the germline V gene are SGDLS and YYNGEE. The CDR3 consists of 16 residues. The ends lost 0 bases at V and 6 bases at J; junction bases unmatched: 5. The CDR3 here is CASSVESGGAAGELFF. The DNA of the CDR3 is TGTGCCAGCAGCGTAGAGAGCGGGGGGGCCGCCGGGGAGCTGTTTTTT.

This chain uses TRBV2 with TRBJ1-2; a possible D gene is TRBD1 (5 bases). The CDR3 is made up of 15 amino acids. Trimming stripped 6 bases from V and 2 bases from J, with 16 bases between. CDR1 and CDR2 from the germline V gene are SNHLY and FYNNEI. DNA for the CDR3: TGTGCCAGCAGCGTTCCGGAGGGGCTAAACTATGGCTACACCTTC. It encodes CASSVPEGLNYGYTF. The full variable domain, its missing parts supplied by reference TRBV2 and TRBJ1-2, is EPEVTQTPSHQVTQMGQEVILRCVPISNHLYFYWYRQILGQKVEFLVSFYNNEISEKSEIFDDQFSVERPDGSNFTLKIRSTKLEDSAMYFCASSVPEGLNYGYTFGSGTRLTVV.

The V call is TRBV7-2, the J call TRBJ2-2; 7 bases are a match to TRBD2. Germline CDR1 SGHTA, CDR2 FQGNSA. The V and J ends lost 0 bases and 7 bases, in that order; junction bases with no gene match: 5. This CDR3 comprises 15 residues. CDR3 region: CASSLAGGMIGELFF. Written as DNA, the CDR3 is TGTGCCAGCAGCTTAGCGGGGGGGATGATCGGGGAGCTGTTTTTT.

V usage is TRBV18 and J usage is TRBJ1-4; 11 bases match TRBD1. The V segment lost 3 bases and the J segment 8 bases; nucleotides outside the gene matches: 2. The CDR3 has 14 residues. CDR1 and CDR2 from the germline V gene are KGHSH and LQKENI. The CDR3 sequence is CASSPDRGREKLFF. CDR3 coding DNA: TGTGCCAGCTCACCGGACAGGGGGCGGGAAAAACTGTTTTTT.

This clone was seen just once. CDR3 nucleotide sequence: TGCAGCGTCGCACAGGGGTTGTTGACTGAAGCTTTCTTT. It translates to CSVAQGLLTEAFF. The gene calls are TRBV29-1 and TRBJ1-1; TRBD1 matches at 7 bases. In germline, CDR1 is SQVTM, CDR2 ANQGSEA. The trim removed 6 bases at V and 5 bases at J, leaving 9 bases unmatched. This CDR3 is built from 13 residues.

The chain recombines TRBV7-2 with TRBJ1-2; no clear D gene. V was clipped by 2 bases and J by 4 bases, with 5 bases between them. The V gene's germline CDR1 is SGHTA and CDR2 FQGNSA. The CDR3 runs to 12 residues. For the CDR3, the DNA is TGTGCCAGCAGCTTATCCCGCTATGGCTACACCTTC. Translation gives CASSLSRYGYTF.

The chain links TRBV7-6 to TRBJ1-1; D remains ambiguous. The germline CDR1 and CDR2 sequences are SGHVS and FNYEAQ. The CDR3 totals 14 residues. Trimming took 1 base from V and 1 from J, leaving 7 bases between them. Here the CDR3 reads CASSLDGWNTEAFF. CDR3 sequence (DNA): TGTGCCAGCAGCTTAGACGGTTGGAACACTGAAGCTTTCTTT.

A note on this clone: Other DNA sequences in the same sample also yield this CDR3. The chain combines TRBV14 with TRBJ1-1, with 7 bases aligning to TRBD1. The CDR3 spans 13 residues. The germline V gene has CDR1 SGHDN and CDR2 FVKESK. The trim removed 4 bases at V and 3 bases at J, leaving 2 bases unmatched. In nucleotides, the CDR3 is TGTGCCAGCAGCCGACAGGGTTACACTGAAGCTTTCTTT. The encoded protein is CASSRQGYTEAFF.

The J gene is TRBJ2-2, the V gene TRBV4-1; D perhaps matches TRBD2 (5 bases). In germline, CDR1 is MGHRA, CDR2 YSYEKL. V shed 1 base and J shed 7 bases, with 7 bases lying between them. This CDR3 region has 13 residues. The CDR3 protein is CASSQGTSGELFF. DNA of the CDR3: TGCGCCAGCAGCCAAGGTACTAGCGGGGAGCTGTTTTTT.

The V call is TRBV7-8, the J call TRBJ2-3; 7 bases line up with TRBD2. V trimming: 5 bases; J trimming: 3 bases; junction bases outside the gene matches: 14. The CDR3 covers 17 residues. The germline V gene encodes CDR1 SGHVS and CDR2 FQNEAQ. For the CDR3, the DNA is TGTGCCAGCAGCCATTCAGTGACGGGGGGAGGGACAGATACGCAGTATTTT. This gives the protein CASSHSVTGGGTDTQYF.

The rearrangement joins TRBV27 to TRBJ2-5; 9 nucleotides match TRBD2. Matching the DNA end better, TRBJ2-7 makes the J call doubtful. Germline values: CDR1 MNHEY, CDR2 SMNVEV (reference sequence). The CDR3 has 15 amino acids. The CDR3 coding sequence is TGTGCCAGCAGTTTTGATAGCGGGGGATACTACGAGCAGTACTTC. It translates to CASSFDSGGYYEQYF.

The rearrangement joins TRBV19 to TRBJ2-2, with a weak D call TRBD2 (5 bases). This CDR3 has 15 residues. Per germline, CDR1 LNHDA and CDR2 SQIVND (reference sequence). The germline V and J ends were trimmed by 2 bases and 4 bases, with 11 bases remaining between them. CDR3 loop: CASSITGSATGELFF. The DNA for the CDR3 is TGTGCCAGTAGTATAACGGGGTCGGCCACCGGGGAGCTGTTTTTT.

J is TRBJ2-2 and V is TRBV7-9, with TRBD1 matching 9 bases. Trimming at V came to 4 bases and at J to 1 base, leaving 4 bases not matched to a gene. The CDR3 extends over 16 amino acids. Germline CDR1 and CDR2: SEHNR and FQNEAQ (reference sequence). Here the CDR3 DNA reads TGTGCCAGCAGCTCCCACAGGGGGCTGAACACCGGGGAGCTGTTTTTT. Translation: CASSSHRGLNTGELFF.

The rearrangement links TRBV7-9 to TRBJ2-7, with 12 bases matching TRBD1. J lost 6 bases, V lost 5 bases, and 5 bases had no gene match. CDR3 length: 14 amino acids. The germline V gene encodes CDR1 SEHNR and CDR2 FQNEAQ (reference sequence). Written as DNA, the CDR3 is TGTGCCAGCAGCCCGGGACAGGGGGCAGGCGAGCAGTACTTC. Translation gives CASSPGQGAGEQYF.

As DNA, the CDR3 is TGTGCCATCAGTGAGTCGGCGGGACAGGGACCTGGGGCCAACGTCCTGACTTTC. Its translation: CAISESAGQGPGANVLTF. The gene calls are TRBV10-3 and TRBJ2-6; 9 bases are shared with TRBD1. Trimming removed 0 bases from V and 2 bases from J; junction bases left unmatched: 5. The CDR3 consists of 18 residues. Germline CDR1 and CDR2: ENHRY and SYGVKD.

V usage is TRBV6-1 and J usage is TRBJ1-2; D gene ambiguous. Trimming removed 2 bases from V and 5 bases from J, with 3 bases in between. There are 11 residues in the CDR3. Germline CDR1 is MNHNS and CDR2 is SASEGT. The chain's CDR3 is CASSERYGYTF. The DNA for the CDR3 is TGTGCCAGCAGTGAACGGTATGGCTACACCTTC.

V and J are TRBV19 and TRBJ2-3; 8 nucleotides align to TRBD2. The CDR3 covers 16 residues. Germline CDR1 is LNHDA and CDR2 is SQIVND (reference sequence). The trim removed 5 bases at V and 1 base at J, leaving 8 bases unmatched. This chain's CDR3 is CASSAQTAGGTDTQYF. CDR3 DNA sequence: TGTGCCAGTAGTGCCCAGACAGCGGGGGGCACAGATACGCAGTATTTT.

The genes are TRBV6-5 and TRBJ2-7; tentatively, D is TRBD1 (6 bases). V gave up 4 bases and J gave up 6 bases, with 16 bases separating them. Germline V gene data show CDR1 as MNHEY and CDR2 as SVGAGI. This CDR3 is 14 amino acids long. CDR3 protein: CASSSTSLGGEQYF. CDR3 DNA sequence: TGTGCCAGCAGTTCTACTTCTTTAGGGGGCGAGCAGTACTTC.

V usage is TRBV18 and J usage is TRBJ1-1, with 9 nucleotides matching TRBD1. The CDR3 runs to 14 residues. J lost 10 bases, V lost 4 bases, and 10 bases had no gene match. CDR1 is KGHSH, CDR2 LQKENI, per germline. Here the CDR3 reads CASSLSTGGGAAFF. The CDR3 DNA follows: TGTGCCAGCTCACTATCTACAGGGGGCGGTGCAGCTTTCTTT.

The CDR3 nucleotides read TGTGCCAGCAGAATCTCAGGGGGAGTCGGCAATCAGCCCCAGCATTTT. It specifies CASRISGGVGNQPQHF. This sequence joins TRBV27 and TRBJ1-5; the match to TRBD1 covers 7 bases. Trimming at V came to 6 bases and at J to 2 bases, leaving 10 bases not matched to a gene. The CDR3 totals 16 residues. Germline assignment: CDR1 MNHEY and CDR2 SMNVEV (reference sequence).

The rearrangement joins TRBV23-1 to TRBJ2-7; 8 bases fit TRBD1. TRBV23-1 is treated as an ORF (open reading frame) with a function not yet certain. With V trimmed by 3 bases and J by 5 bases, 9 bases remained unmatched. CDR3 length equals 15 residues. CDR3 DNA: TGCGCCAGCAGTCACCCCTGGACAGGGAGGAACGAGCAGTACTTC. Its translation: CASSHPWTGRNEQYF.

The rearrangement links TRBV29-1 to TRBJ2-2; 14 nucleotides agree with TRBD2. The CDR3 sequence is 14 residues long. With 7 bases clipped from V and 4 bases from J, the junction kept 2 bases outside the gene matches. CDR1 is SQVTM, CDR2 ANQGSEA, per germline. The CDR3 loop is CSAGLAGGTGELFF. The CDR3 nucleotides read TGCAGCGCAGGACTAGCGGGGGGCACCGGGGAGCTGTTTTTT.

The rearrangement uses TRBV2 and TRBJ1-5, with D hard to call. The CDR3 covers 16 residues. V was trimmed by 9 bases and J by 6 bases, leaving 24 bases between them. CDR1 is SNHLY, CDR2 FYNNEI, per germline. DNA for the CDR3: TGTGCCAGTAATACTGAGGCAGCCGACCTCGGTCAGCCCCAGCATTTT. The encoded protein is CASNTEAADLGQPQHF.

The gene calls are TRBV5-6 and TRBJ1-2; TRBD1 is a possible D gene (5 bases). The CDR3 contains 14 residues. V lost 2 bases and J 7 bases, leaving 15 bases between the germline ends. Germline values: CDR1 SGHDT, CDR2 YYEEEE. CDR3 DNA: TGTGCCAGCAGCTTCGGGACTCATCCGGGTGGCTACACCTTC. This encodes CASSFGTHPGGYTF.

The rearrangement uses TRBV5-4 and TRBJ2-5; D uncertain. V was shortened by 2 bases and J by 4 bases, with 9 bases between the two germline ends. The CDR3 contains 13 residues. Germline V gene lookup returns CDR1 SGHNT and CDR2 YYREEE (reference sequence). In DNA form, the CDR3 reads TGTGCCAGCAGCTTTTCTAGTCCAGAGACCCAGTACTTC. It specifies CASSFSSPETQYF.

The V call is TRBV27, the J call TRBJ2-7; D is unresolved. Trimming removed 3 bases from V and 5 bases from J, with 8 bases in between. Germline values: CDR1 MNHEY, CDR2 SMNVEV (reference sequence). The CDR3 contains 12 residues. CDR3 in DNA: TGTGCCAGCAGTTTTTCCAATCACGAGCAGTACTTC. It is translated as CASSFSNHEQYF.